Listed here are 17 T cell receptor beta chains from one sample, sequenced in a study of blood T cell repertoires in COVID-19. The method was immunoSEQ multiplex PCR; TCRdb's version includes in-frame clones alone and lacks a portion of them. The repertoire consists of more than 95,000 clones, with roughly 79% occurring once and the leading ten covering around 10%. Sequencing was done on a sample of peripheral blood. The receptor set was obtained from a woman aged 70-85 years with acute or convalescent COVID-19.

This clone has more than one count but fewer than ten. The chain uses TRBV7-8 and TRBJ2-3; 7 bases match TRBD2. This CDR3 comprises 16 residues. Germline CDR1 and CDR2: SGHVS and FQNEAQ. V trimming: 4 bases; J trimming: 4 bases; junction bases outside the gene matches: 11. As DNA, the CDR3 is TGTGCCAGCAGCTCGACGAGCGGGAATATCCCAGATACGCAGTATTTT. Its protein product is CASSSTSGNIPDTQYF.

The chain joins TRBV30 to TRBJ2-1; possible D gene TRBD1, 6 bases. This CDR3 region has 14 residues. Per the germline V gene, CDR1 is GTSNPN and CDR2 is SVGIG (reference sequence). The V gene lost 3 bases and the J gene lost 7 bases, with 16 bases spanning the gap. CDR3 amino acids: CAWSVGVQGNEQFF. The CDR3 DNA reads TGTGCCTGGAGCGTAGGGGTACAGGGAAATGAGCAGTTCTTC. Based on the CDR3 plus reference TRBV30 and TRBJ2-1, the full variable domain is SQTIHQWPATLVQPVGSPLSLECTVEGTSNPNLYWYRQAAGRGLQLLFYSVGIGQISSEVPQNLSASRPQDRQFILSSKKLLLSDSGFYLCAWSVGVQGNEQFFGPGTRLTVL.

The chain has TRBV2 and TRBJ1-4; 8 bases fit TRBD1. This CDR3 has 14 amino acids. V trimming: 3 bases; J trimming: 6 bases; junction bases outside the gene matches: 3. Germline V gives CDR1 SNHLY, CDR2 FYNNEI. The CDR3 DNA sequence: TGTGCCAGCAGTGACCTCAGGGGGCATGAAAAACTGTTTTTT. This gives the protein CASSDLRGHEKLFF.

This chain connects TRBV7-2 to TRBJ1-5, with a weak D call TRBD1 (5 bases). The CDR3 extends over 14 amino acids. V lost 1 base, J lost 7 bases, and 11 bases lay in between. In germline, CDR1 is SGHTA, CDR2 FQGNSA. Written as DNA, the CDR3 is TGTGCCAGCAGCTTAGTGGGGGGAGAACAGCCCCAGCATTTT. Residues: CASSLVGGEQPQHF.

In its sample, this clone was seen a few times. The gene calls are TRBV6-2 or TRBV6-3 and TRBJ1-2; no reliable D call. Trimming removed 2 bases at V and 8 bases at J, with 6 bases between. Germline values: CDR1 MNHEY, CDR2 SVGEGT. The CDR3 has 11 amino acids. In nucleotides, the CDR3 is TGTGCCAGCAGTTACGCGAGGGGCTACACCTTC. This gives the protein CASSYARGYTF.

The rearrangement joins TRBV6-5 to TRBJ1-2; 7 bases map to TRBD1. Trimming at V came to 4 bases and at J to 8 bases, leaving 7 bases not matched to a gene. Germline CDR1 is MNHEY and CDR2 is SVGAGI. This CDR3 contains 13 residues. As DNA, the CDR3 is TGTGCCAGCAGTTCGGACAGGCCGTCAGGCTACACCTTC. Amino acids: CASSSDRPSGYTF.

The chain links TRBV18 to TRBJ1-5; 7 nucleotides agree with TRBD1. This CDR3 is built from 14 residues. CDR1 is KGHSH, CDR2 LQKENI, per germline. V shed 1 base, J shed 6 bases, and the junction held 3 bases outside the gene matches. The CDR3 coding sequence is TGTGCCAGCTCACCACAGGGGGCAGGTCAGCCCCAGCATTTT. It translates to CASSPQGAGQPQHF.

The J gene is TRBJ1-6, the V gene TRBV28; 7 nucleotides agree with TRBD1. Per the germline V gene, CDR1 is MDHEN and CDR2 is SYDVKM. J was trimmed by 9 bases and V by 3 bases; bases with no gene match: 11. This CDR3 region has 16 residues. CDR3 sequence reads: CASSLIAPGGTSPLHF. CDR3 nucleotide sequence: TGTGCCAGCAGTTTGATCGCGCCAGGGGGTACTTCACCCCTCCACTTT.

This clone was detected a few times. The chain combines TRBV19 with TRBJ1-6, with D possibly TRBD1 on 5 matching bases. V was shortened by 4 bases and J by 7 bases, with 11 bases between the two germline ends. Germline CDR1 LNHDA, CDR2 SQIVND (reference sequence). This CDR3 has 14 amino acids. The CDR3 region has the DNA TGTGCCAGTAGTAAACAGGCTCCAAATTCACCCCTCCACTTT. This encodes CASSKQAPNSPLHF. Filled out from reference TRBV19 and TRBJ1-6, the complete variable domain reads DGGITQSPKYLFRKEGQNVTLSCEQNLNHDAMYWYRQDPGQGLRLIYYSQIVNDFQKGDIAEGYSVSREKKESFPLTVTSAQKNPTAFYLCASSKQAPNSPLHFGNGTRLTVT.

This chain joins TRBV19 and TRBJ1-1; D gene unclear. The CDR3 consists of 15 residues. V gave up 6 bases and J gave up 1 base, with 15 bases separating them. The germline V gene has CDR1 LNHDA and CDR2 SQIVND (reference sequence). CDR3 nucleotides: TGTGCCAGTAGGGGCCAGTTTGGAGGGAACACTGAAGCTTTCTTT. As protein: CASRGQFGGNTEAFF.

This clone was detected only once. The CDR3 here is CAWSEGVGYGYTF. Here the CDR3 DNA reads TGTGCCTGGAGTGAGGGGGTGGGGTATGGCTACACCTTC. This chain links TRBV30 with TRBJ1-2; perhaps TRBD1 as D (6 bases). Per germline, CDR1 GTSNPN and CDR2 SVGIG (reference sequence). V lost 1 base, J lost 5 bases, and 11 bases lay in between. The CDR3 is 13 residues long.

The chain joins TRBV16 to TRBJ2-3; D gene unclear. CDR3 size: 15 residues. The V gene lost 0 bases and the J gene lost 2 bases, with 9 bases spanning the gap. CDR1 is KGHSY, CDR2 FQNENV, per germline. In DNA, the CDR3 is TGTGCCAGCAGCCAATCGATCGGTGTCACAGATACGCAGTATTTT. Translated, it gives CASSQSIGVTDTQYF.

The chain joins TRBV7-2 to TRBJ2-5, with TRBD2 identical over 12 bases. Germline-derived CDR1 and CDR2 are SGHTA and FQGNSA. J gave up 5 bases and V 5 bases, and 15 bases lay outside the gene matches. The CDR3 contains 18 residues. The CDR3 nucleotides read TGTGCCAGCAGCCCGGGACTAGCGGGCCTCGGAAGAGGGGAGACCCAGTACTTC. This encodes CASSPGLAGLGRGETQYF.

The CDR3 protein is CASSLEGGQIYGYTF. For the CDR3, the DNA is TGTGCCAGCAGCTTAGAAGGCGGACAGATCTATGGCTACACCTTC. This chain uses TRBV11-2 with TRBJ1-2; D is possibly TRBD1 (6 bases). The CDR3 is 15 residues long. Trimming cost V 0 bases and J 4 bases, with 12 bases left between them. Germline CDR1 and CDR2: SGHAT and FQNNGV. Using reference TRBV11-2 and TRBJ1-2 for the parts outside the CDR3, the full variable domain is EAGVAQSPRYKIIEKRQSVAFWCNPISGHATLYWYQQILGQGPKLLIQFQNNGVVDDSQLPKDRFSAERLKGVDSTLKIQPAKLEDSAVYLCASSLEGGQIYGYTFGSGTRLTVV.

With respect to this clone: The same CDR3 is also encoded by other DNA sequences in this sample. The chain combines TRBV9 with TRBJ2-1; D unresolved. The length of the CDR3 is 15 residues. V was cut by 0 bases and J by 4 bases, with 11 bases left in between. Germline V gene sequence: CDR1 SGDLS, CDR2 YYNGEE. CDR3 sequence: CASSVAAGSYNEQFF. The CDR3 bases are TGTGCCAGCAGCGTAGCGGCAGGTTCATACAATGAGCAGTTCTTC.

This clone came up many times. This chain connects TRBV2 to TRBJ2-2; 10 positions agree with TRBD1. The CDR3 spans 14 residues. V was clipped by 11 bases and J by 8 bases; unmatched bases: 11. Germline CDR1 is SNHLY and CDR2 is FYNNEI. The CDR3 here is CACGGQGTEGELFF. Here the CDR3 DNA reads TGTGCCTGCGGGGGACAGGGGACCGAAGGGGAGCTGTTTTTT.

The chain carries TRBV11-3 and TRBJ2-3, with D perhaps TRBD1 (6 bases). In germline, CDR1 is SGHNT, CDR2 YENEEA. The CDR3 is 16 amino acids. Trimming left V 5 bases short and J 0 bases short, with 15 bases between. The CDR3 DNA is TGTGCCAGCAGCCCCGGAAGGGGGATTAGCACAGATACGCAGTATTTT. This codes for CASSPGRGISTDTQYF. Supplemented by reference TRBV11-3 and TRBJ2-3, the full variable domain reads EAGVVQSPRYKIIEKKQPVAFWCNPISGHNTLYWYLQNLGQGPELLIRYENEEAVDDSQLPKDRFSAERLKGVDSTLKIQPAELGDSAVYLCASSPGRGISTDTQYFGPGTRLTVL.